This TCR beta chain was profiled in a study of blood T cell repertoires in COVID-19. Per the study methods: It was from reference gene primer amplification that nucleated cell counts were estimated. Clones were read by immunoSEQ multiplex PCR, and TCRdb kept only the in-frame ones, dropping some. Clone size and the V and J calls come from that table; the DNA yielded D and trimming. This table has approximately 140,000 clones, about 83% appearing once. Trimming took off 5 bases at V and 2 bases at J, with 17 bases between the two ends. CDR1 SGHTA and CDR2 FQGNSA come from the germline V gene. The CDR3 has 16 residues. Which cohort a participant joined came from the clinical history participants gave. This clone has only a few counts.

Sequencing used PBMCs or T cells enriched from blood (not recorded which). This TCR was sampled from a woman aged 45 to 65 who had been exposed to COVID-19. The rearrangement joins TRBV7-2 to TRBJ2-3, with a tentative D call TRBD1 (5 bases). The CDR3 loop is CASSPHRTRATDTQYF. In nucleotides, the CDR3 is TGTGCCAGCAGCCCGCACCGGACACGGGCCACAGATACGCAGTATTTT.